A single TCR beta chain is shown here with its context. The data belong to a study of OX40 agonist ivuxolimab in advanced cancers. The data were produced by immunoSEQ multiplex PCR, yet TCRdb's version contains in-frame clones alone and is incomplete. The sample yields more than 35,000 clones, about three quarters seen once. Trimming stripped 5 bases from V and 0 bases from J, with 17 bases between. The CDR3 totals 17 residues. CDR1 is MNHEY and CDR2 is SMNVEV in the germline V gene (reference sequence). The starting material was CD4+ or CD8+ T cells sorted from blood, obtained in a trial of the OX40 agonist ivuxolimab. This chain links TRBV27 with TRBJ1-5; tentative D call: TRBD1 (5 bases). The TCR sequence derives from an adult with an advanced solid tumor such as melanoma, head and neck, liver or kidney cancer. CDR3 sequence (DNA): TGTGCCAGCAGTCCGCGGACAAGCATCCATAGCAATCAGCCCCAGCATTTT. Amino acids: CASSPRTSIHSNQPQHF.